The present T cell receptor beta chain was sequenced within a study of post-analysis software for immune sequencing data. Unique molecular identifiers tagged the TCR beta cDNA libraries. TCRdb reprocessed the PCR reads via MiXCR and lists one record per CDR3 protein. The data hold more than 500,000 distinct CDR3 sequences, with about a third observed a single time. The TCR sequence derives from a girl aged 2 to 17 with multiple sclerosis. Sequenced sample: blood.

The CDR3 sequence is CASSQIGGRQDTQYF. As DNA, the CDR3 is TGTGCCAGCAGCCAGATCGGGGGGCGTCAAGATACGCAGTATTTT. The chain has TRBV3-1 and TRBJ2-3, with a possible D match to TRBD2 (7 bases). Trimming shortened V by 3 bases and J by 5 bases, and 15 bases separated the two germline ends. Per the germline V gene, CDR1 is LGHDT and CDR2 is YNNKEL (reference sequence). The CDR3 runs 15 residues.